The subject of this entry is one T cell receptor beta chain. Its antigen is not identified. 13 Jbeta primers and 60 Vbeta primers were used for the PCR. Some clones are missing from TCRdb's copy, which holds only in-frame ones; the method was immunoSEQ multiplex PCR. This table holds 130,000 to 150,000 clones, approximately 78% found once. Trimming took off 0 bases at V and 7 bases at J, with 10 bases between the two ends. In germline, CDR1 is MNHNY, CDR2 SVGAGI (reference sequence). The CDR3 is 13 amino acids. These data come from a study of cytomegalovirus exposure and HLA in healthy donors. Study outcomes and limitations: Follow-up analysis seemed to connect common viral pathogens with several of the most significant clusters identified.

The source of this sequence is a female donor in good health and CMV-seronegative. The chain is built from TRBV6-6 and TRBJ2-7; tentatively, D is TRBD2 (5 bases). Sequencing was carried out using PBMCs. CDR3 loop: CASSYSLVGEQYF. The CDR3, as DNA: TGTGCCAGCAGTTACTCACTAGTGGGGGAGCAGTACTTC.